The 7 T cell receptor beta chains listed next were all sequenced from one sample in a study of blood T cell repertoires in COVID-19 (dated by TCRdb to 2020 to 2022). Receptor amplification or capture employed the immunoSEQ multiplex PCR assay. Not all clones reach the TCRdb copy of this immuneACCESS table, which keeps in-frame sequences only. Checked studies attribute under half of the gap to unresolved V genes and leave the rest unexplained. The table for this sample lists approximately 210,000 clones; roughly 80% of them were counted only once. Of the sample, around 4.7% is held by the ten largest clones. Sequences were obtained from peripheral blood. The receptors come from a human donor in a cohort sampled during active COVID-19.

The J gene is TRBJ1-5, the V gene TRBV9; weak D call: TRBD1 (5 bases). This CDR3 comprises 14 residues. V gave up 2 bases and J gave up 3 bases, with 9 bases separating them. Germline V gene sequence: CDR1 SGDLS, CDR2 YYNGEE. CDR3 loop: CASSVDSANQPQHF. DNA for the CDR3: TGTGCCAGCAGCGTTGACAGTGCCAATCAGCCCCAGCATTTT.

The V call is TRBV11-2, the J call TRBJ2-7; possible D gene TRBD2, 5 bases. Germline assignment: CDR1 SGHAT and CDR2 FQNNGV. V was pared by 1 base and J by 2 bases, with 9 bases between. The CDR3 length is 14 residues. The CDR3 DNA follows: TGTGCCAGCAGCTTAGCCCCCGGGACCTACGAGCAGTACTTC. This encodes CASSLAPGTYEQYF.

The chain links TRBV7-9 to TRBJ1-2, with TRBD1 as a possible D gene (5 bases). Germline V gives CDR1 SEHNR, CDR2 FQNEAQ (reference sequence). This CDR3 comprises 15 residues. V was clipped by 5 bases and J by 3 bases, with 16 bases between them. The CDR3 DNA follows: TGTGCCAGCAGCCCAAAGGGGCAGTCTCACTATGGCTACACCTTC. It encodes CASSPKGQSHYGYTF.

The chain employs TRBV28 and TRBJ2-5; the match to TRBD1 covers 7 bases. V dropped 6 bases and J dropped 1; count of bases not matched to a gene: 8. Germline CDR1 MDHEN, CDR2 SYDVKM. The CDR3 has 15 residues. The CDR3 DNA is TGTGCCAGCAGGCCAACCGGGACAGCCCAAGAGACCCAGTACTTC. Amino acid sequence: CASRPTGTAQETQYF.

This clone appeared a few times. The chain uses TRBV30 and TRBJ1-1, with D possibly being TRBD1 (6 bases). The CDR3 has 13 residues. V shed 4 bases and J shed 2 bases, with 11 bases lying between them. From germline, CDR1 is GTSNPN and CDR2 SVGIG (reference sequence). Here the CDR3 DNA reads TGTGCCTGGATGGTCAGGGGAAACACTGAAGCTTTCTTT. Encoded protein: CAWMVRGNTEAFF.

V gene TRBV2 combines with J gene TRBJ1-2, with 12 bases fitting TRBD1. Germline values: CDR1 SNHLY, CDR2 FYNNEI. CDR3 length equals 13 residues. Trimming took 6 bases from V and 7 from J; bases not matched to a gene: 3. CDR3 protein: CASRGTGGGGYTF. Here the CDR3 DNA reads TGTGCCAGCAGGGGGACAGGGGGCGGTGGCTACACCTTC.

In the case of this clone: The same CDR3 arises from other DNA sequences in this sample as well. V usage is TRBV11-3 and J usage is TRBJ2-1, with D perhaps TRBD2 (6 bases). This CDR3 is 13 amino acids long. The V end lost 5 bases, the J end lost 10 bases, and 15 bases lay between the germline ends. Germline values: CDR1 SGHNT, CDR2 YENEEA. The CDR3 sequence is CASSAKTRSEQFF. CDR3 DNA sequence: TGTGCCAGCAGCGCCAAGACTAGGTCAGAGCAGTTCTTC.